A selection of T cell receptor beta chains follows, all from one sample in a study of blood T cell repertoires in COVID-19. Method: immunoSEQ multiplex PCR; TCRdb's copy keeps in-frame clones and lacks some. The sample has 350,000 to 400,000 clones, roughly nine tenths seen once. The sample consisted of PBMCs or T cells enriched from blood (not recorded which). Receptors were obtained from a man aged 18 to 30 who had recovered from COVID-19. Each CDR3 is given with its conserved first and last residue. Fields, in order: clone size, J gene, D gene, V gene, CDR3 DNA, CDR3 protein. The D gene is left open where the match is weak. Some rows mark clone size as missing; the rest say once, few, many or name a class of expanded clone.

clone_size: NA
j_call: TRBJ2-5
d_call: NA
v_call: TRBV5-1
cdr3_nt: TGCGCCAGCAAAAATCAGGGGTCGACGCAAGAGACCCAGTACTTC
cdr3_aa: CASKNQGSTQETQYF

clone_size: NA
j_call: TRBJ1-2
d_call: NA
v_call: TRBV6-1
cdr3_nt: TGTGCCAGCAGTGACCCCGGGACATTCTATGGCTACACCTTC
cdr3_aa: CASSDPGTFYGYTF

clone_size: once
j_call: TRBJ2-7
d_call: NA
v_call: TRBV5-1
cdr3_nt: TGCGCCAGCAGACCCTCCACGCTGGACAGCTACGAGCAGTACTTC
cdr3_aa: CASRPSTLDSYEQYF

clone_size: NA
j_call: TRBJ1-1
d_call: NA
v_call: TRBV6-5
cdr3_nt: TGTGCCAGCAGTTACCGCACTGAAGCTTTCTTT
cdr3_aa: CASSYRTEAFF

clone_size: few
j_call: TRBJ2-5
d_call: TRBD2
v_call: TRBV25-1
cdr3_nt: TGTGCCAGCAGTGTCGTCAGCGGGATGGAGACCCAGTACTTC
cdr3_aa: CASSVVSGMETQYF

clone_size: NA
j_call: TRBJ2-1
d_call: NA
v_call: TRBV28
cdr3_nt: TGTGCCAGCAGTTTATTGGAGCACAATGAGCAGTTCTTC
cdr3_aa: CASSLLEHNEQFF

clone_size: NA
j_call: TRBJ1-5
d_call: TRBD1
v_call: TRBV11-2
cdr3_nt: TGTGCCAGCAGCAGGACAGGGGCAAGCAATCAGCCCCAGCATTTT
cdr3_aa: CASSRTGASNQPQHF

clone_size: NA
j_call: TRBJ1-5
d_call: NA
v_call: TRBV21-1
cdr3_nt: TGTGCCAGCAGCAAAGCGCGAGTGAGAGGGTATAGCAATCAGCCCCAGCATTTT
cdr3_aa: CASSKARVRGYSNQPQHF

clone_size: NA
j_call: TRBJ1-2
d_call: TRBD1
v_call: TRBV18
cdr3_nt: TGTGCCAGCTCACCAAACACAGGGGGCGCGAACTATGGCTACACCTTC
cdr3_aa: CASSPNTGGANYGYTF

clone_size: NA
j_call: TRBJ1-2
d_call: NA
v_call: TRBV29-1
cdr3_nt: TGCAGCGTGGAACTACAGGGAGTGGATGGCTACACCTTC
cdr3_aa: CSVELQGVDGYTF

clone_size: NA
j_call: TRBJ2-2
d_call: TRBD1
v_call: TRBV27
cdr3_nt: TGTGCCAGCAGTTTATCGAGGGACAGGGGTTATGTCACCGGGGAGCTGTTTTTT
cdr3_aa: CASSLSRDRGYVTGELFF

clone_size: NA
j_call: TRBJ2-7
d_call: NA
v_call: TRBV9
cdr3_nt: TGTGCCAGCAGCTCAGACAGCTCCTACGAGCAGTACTTC
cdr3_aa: CASSSDSSYEQYF

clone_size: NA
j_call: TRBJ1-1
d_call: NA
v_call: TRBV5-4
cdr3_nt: TGTGCCAGCAGCTTAGACAGGAGCATGAACACTGAAGCTTTCTTT
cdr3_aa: CASSLDRSMNTEAFF

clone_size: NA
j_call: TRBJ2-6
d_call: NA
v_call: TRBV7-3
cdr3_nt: TGTGCCAGCAGCCTCAAGCTCGGTAATGGGGCCAACGTCCTGACTTTC
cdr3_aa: CASSLKLGNGANVLTF

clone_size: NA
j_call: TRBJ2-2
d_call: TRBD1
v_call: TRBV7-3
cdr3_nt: TGTGCCAGCAGCTCAGGGGGCTCCGGGGAGCTGTTTTTT
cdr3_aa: CASSSGGSGELFF

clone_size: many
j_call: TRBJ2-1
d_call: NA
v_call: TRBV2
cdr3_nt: TGTGCCAGCAGGATGAGGGGGGGCGCCTACAATGAGCAGTTCTTC
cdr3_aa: CASRMRGGAYNEQFF

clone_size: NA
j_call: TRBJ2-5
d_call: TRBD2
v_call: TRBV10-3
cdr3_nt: TGTGCCACCAGGTTATCGGGACTAGCGGAAGAGACCCAGTACTTC
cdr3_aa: CATRLSGLAEETQYF

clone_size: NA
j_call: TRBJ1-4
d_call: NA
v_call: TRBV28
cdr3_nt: TGTGCCAGCATTCCACACAGCTTAAATGAAAAACTGTTTTTT
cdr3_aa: CASIPHSLNEKLFF

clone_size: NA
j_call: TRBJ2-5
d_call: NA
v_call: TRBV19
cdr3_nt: TGTGCCAGTAGTATGGACAGGGAGGGGACCCAGTACTTC
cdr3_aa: CASSMDREGTQYF

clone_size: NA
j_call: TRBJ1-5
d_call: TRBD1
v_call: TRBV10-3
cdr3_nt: TGTGCCATCAGTGAGCGGGACAGTAATCAGCCCCAGCATTTT
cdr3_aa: CAISERDSNQPQHF

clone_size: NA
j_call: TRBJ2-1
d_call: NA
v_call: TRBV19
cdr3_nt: TGTGCCAGTACCCTTTCGCGAGGGGAGCAGTTCTTC
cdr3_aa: CASTLSRGEQFF

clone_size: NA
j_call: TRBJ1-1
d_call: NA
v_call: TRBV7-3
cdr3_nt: TGTGCCAGCAGCTTAATCGGAGGGGCTAGCACTGAAGCTTTCTTT
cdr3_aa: CASSLIGGASTEAFF